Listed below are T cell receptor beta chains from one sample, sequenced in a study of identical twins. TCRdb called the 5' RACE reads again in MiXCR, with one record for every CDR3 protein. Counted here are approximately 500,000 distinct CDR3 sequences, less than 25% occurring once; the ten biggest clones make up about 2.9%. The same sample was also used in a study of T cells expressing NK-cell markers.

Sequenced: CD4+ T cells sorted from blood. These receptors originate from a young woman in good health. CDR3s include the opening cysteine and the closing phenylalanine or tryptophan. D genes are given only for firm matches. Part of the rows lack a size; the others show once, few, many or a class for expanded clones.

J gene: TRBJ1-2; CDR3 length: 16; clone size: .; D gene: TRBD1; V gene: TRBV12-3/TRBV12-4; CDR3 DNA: TGTGCCAGCAGTTTAGATCCGACAGGGTCACGGTATGGCTACACCTTC; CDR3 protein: CASSLDPTGSRYGYTF
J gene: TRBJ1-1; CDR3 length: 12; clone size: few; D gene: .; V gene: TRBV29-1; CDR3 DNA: TGCAGCGTTTATGGGGGGAACACTGAAGCTTTCTTT; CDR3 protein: CSVYGGNTEAFF
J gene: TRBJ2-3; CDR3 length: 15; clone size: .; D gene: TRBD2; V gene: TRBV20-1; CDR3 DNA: TGCAGTGCTAGAAGGGCTAGCGGTAGCACAGATACGCAGTATTTT; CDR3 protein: CSARRASGSTDTQYF
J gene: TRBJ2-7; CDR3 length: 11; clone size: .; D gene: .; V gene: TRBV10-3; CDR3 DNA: TGTGCCATCAGTGAGTACTACGAGCAGTACTTC; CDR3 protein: CAISEYYEQYF
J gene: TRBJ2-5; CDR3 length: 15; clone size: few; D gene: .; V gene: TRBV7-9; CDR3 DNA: TGTGCCAGCAGCCCTCGGACCCCCGGGTGGGAGACCCAGTACTTC; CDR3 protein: CASSPRTPGWETQYF
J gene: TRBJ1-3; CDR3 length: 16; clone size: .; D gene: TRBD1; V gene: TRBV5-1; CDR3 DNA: TGCGCCAGCAGCGACGGAAGGACAGGCTCTGGAAACACCATATATTTT; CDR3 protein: CASSDGRTGSGNTIYF
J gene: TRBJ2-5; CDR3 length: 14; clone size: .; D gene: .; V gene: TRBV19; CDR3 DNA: TGTGCCAGTAGTATGAGTCCAAGGGTAGAGACCCAGTACTTC; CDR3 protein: CASSMSPRVETQYF
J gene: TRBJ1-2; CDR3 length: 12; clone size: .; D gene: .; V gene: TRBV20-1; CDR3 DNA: TGCAGTGCTAGACGGGCAAACTATGGCTACACCTTC; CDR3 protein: CSARRANYGYTF
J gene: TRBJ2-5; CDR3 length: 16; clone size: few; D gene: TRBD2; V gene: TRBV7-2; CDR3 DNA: TGTGCCAGCAGCCGATTAGCGGGAGGAGCCGGTGAGACCCAGTACTTC; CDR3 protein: CASSRLAGGAGETQYF
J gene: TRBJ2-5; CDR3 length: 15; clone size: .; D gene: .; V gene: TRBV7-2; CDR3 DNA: TGTGCCAGCAGCTTAGTAGTAAGCGGTCGGGAGACCCAGTACTTC; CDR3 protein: CASSLVVSGRETQYF
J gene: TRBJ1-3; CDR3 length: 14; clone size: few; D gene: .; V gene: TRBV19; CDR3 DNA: TGTGCCAGTATGGTTGACGGCTCTGGAAACACCATATATTTT; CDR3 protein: CASMVDGSGNTIYF
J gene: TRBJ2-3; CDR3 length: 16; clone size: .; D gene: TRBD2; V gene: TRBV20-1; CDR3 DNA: TGCAGTGCTACCTACTCAAGAGCGGGGGGAGGTGGTACGCAGTATTTT; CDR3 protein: CSATYSRAGGGGTQYF
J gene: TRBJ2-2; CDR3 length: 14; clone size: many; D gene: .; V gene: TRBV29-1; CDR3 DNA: TGCAGCGTGGAGGGTGAATCGAACACCGGGGAGCTGTTTTTT; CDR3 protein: CSVEGESNTGELFF
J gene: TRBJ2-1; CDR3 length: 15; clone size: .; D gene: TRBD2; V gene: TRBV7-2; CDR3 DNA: TGTGCCAGCAGCTTTAAAGCGGGAGTTGGGAATGAGCAGTTCTTC; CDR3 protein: CASSFKAGVGNEQFF
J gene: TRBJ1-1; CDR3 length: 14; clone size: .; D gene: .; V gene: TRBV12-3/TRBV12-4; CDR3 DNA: TGTGCCAGCACCCGACCATCCTCTGGCACTGAAGCTTTCTTT; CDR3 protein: CASTRPSSGTEAFF
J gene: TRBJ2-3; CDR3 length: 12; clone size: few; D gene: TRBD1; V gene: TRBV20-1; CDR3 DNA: TGCAGTGCTAGCCAGGGGGCAGATACGCAGTATTTT; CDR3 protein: CSASQGADTQYF
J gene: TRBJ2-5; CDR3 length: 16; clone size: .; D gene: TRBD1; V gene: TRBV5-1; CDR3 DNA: TGCGCCAGCAGCTTGGATACAGGGGGGCCCCAAGAGACCCAGTACTTC; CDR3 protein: CASSLDTGGPQETQYF
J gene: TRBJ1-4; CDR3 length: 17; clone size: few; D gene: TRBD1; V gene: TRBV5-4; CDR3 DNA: TGTGCCAGCAGCTTGGTCTCGGGCGGACAGGGTGCTGAAAAACTGTTTTTT; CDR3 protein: CASSLVSGGQGAEKLFF
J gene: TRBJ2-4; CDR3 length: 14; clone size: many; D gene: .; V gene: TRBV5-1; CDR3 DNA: TGCGCCAGCAGCTTGGGTGAGGCCAAAAACATTCAGTACTTC; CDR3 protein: CASSLGEAKNIQYF
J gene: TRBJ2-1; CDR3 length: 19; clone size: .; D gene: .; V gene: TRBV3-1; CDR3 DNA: TGTGCCAGCAGCCATCACGGGAGTACTAGCCGACACTCCTACAATGAGCAGTTCTTC; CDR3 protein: CASSHHGSTSRHSYNEQFF
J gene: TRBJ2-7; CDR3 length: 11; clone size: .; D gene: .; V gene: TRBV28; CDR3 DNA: TGTGCCAGCCATTCCCTCTACGAGCAGTACTTC; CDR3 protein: CASHSLYEQYF
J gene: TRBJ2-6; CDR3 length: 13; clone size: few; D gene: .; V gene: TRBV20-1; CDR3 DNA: TGCAGTGGTCGGACCCCCGGGGCCAACGTCCTGACTTTC; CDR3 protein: CSGRTPGANVLTF
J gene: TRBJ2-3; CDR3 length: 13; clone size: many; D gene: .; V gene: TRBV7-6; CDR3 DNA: TGTGCCAGCAGCCGACTCAGCACAGATACGCAGTATTTT; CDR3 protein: CASSRLSTDTQYF
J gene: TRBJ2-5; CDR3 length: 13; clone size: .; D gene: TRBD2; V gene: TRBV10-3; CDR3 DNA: TGTGCCATCAGTGTAGCGGGGAGCGAGACCCAGTACTTC; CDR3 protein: CAISVAGSETQYF
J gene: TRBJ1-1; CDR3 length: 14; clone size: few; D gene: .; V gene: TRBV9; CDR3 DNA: TGTGCCAGCAGCCTAATAGGAGGGAGCACTGAAGCTTTCTTT; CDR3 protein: CASSLIGGSTEAFF
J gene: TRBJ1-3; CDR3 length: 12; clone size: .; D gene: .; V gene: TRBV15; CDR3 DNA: TGTGCCACCAGTCTCCAGCACGGCACCATATATTTT; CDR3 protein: CATSLQHGTIYF
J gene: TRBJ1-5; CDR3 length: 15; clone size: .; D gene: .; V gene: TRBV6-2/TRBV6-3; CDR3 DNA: TGTGCCAGCAGTGCGGGGGGGGCTCGGAGGCAGCCCCAGCATTTT; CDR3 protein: CASSAGGARRQPQHF
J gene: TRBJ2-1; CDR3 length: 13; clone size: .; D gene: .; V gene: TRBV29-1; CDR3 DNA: TGCAGCGTTTCACGCGGCTCCTACAATGAGCAGTTCTTC; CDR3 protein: CSVSRGSYNEQFF
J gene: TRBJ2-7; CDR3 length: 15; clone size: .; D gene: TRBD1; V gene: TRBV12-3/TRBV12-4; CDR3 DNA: TGTGCCAGCAGTTTCACCCTACAGGGGAGCTACGAGCAGTACTTC; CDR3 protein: CASSFTLQGSYEQYF
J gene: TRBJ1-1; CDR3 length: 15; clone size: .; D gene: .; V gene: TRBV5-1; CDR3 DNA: TGCGCCAGCAGTCGTAACGCCGGGACCGACCATGAAGCTTTCTTT; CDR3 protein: CASSRNAGTDHEAFF
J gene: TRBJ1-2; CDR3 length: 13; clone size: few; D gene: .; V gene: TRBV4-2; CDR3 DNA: TGTGCCAGCAGGCCCGGGGTTAACTATGGCTACACCTTC; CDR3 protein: CASRPGVNYGYTF
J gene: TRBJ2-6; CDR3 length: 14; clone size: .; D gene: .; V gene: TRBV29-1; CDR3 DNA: TGCAGCGTTGAGGCCCCCTCTGGGGCCAACGTCCTGACTTTC; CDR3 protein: CSVEAPSGANVLTF
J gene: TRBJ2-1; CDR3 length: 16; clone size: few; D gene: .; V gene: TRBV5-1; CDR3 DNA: TGCGCCAGCAGCTTAGAGGGACATGACTCCTACAATGAGCAGTTCTTC; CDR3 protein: CASSLEGHDSYNEQFF
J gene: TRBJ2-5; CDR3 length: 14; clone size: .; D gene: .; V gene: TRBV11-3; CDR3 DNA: TGTGCCAGCAGCTTCGGACCGTACCAAGAGACCCAGTACTTC; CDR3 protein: CASSFGPYQETQYF
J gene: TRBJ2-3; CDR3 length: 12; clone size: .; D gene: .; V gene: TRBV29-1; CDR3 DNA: TGCAGCGTGACCCCCGGTACAGATACGCAGTATTTT; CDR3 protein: CSVTPGTDTQYF
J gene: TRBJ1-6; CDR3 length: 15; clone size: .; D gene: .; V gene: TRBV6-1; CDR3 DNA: TGTGCCAGCAGTCAAGTTCGGGACACTAATTCACCCCTCCACTTT; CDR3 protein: CASSQVRDTNSPLHF
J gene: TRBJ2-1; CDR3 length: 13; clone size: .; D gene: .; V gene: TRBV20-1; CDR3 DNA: TGCAGTGCTAGACAGGCGGGTTACAATGAGCAGTTCTTC; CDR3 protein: CSARQAGYNEQFF
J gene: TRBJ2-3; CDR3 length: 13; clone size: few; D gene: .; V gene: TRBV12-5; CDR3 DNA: TGTGCTAGTGATACAGCTAGCACAGATACGCAGTATTTT; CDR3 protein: CASDTASTDTQYF
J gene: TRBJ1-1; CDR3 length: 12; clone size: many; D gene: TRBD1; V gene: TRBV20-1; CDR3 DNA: TGCCGTGGGGGACAGGGGTTCACTGAAGCTTTCTTT; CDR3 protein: CRGGQGFTEAFF
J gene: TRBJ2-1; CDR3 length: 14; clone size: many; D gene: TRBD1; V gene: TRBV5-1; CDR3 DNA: TGCGCCAGCAGCGGCGGGACAGGGTACAATGAGCAGTTCTTC; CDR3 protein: CASSGGTGYNEQFF